What follows describes a single T cell receptor (beta chain). Its antigen remains unidentified. Measured with immunoSEQ multiplex PCR; TCRdb has only the in-frame clones, and not every one. The sample shows about 33,000 clones, 74% of them seen only once. This record belongs to a study of OX40 agonist ivuxolimab in advanced cancers. Study as a whole: Patients received the agonistic anti-OX40 (CD134) antibody ivuxolimab. General observations from the study: Among T cells, CD8+ cells averaged more expanded clones than CD4+ cells. Clonal expansion by week 6 occurred in CD4+ and CD8+ blood T cells (at 0.1 to 3.0 mg/kg).

At baseline, cycle 4 day 1, and cycle 7 day 1, blood was sampled. V gave up 3 bases and J gave up 8 bases, with 10 bases separating them. The CDR3 is 13 amino acids. Per the germline V gene, CDR1 is SGHAT and CDR2 is FQDESV (reference sequence). V and J are TRBV11-1 and TRBJ1-4; D unclear. The specimen comprised CD4+ or CD8+ T cells sorted from blood, sampled in a trial of the OX40 agonist ivuxolimab. The clonotype originates from an adult with an advanced solid tumor such as melanoma, head and neck, liver or kidney cancer. The CDR3 DNA is TGTGCCAGCAGCTTCCAGGATAACGAAAAACTGTTTTTT. Its protein is CASSFQDNEKLFF.